Below are 24 T cell receptor beta chains sequenced from a single sample in a study of Graves' ophthalmopathy and Graves' hyperthyroidism. TCR beta CDR3 amplification used RNA transcripts. An opening RT-PCR round employed HTBI primers and preceded a second-round multiplex PCR. TCRdb itself ran the multiplex PCR reads through MiXCR, one entry per CDR3 protein. The sample lists 350,000 to 450,000 distinct CDR3 sequences; 20% to 25% were seen once. Sequencing was performed on peripheral blood. These receptors all come from a woman younger than 30 with stable Graves' hyperthyroidism.

This clonotype was detected many times. The chain carries TRBV6-1 and TRBJ1-6; weak D call: TRBD1 (6 bases). The CDR3 sequence is 15 residues long. The V gene's germline CDR1 is MNHNS and CDR2 SASEGT. Trimming stripped 1 base from V and 13 bases from J, with 17 bases between. CDR3 nucleotides: TGTGCCAGCAGTGAAGGGGGGGCAGGGACTATCCCCCTCCACTTT. Protein sequence: CASSEGGAGTIPLHF.

The sample holds many counts of this clonotype. V gene TRBV11-2 combines with J gene TRBJ1-2; D is possibly TRBD1 (5 bases). This CDR3 has 13 residues. Trimming left V 5 bases short and J 2 bases short, with 9 bases between. CDR1 and CDR2 from the germline V gene are SGHAT and FQNNGV. In DNA form, the CDR3 reads TGTGCCAGCAGCCACGACAGAAACTATGGCTACACCTTC. Translation gives CASSHDRNYGYTF.

The chain is built from TRBV29-1 and TRBJ2-7, with D uncertain. Trimming took 7 bases from V and 3 from J, leaving 7 bases between them. This CDR3 is built from 10 residues. The germline V gene has CDR1 SQVTM and CDR2 ANQGSEA. The CDR3 DNA reads TGCAGCGCCTCAATCTACGAGCAGTACTTC. Encoded protein: CSASIYEQYF.

This clonotype was seen ten or more times. This chain joins TRBV7-2 and TRBJ2-7; a possible D gene is TRBD2 (5 bases). Germline V gene lookup returns CDR1 SGHTA and CDR2 FQGNSA. This CDR3 has 15 residues. Between the trimmed V and J ends, which lost 0 bases and 4 bases, there was a span of 13 bases. The CDR3 reads CASSLAERSPYEQYF. The DNA of the CDR3 is TGTGCCAGCAGCTTAGCCGAGCGGTCCCCGTACGAGCAGTACTTC.

This clonotype has a count of ten or more. The rearrangement links TRBV6-2 or TRBV6-3 to TRBJ2-4; TRBD1 matches at 7 bases. The CDR3 runs to 20 residues. The trim removed 2 bases at V and 1 base at J, leaving 17 bases unmatched. In germline, CDR1 is MNHEY, CDR2 SVGEGT. CDR3 amino acids: CASSYPISAGTEEAKNIQYF. The CDR3 DNA sequence: TGTGCCAGCAGTTACCCCATTAGTGCCGGGACAGAAGAGGCCAAAAACATTCAGTACTTC.

This clonotype was seen at least ten times. The genes are TRBV7-2 and TRBJ1-2, with 10 positions matching TRBD1. J was trimmed by 8 bases and V by 0 bases; bases with no gene match: 9. CDR3 length: 16 residues. The germline gives CDR1 SGHTA, CDR2 FQGNSA. The CDR3 DNA follows: TGTGCCAGCAGCTTAGCTAACCCGGGACAGGGGCTCGGCTACACCTTC. This codes for CASSLANPGQGLGYTF.

Many counts were recorded for this clonotype. The chain joins TRBV6-4 to TRBJ2-3, with TRBD2 identical over 15 bases. Germline trimming cut 7 bases from V and 0 bases from J; bases unmatched to any gene: 11. The CDR3 contains 19 residues. Germline V gene data show CDR1 as MRHNA and CDR2 as SNTAGT. The CDR3 nucleotides are TGTGCCAGCATTCGGGGACTAGCGGGAGGATATACTAGCACAGATACGCAGTATTTT. Translating gives CASIRGLAGGYTSTDTQYF.

With respect to this clonotype: A read error may be the cause here, since a much bigger clone is one base away. This chain connects TRBV28 to TRBJ2-6, with no clear D. Germline-derived CDR1 and CDR2 are MDHEN and SYDVKM. The CDR3 is 18 residues long. CDR3 nucleotide sequence: TGTGCCGGCAGTTTATGGGTCCCTAACCGCCTGGGGGCCAACGTCCTGACTTTC. It encodes CAGSLWVPNRLGANVLTF.

This chain uses TRBV12-3 or TRBV12-4 with TRBJ2-7; D is unresolved. Trimming pared 6 bases from V and 5 bases from J, leaving 11 bases between. The CDR3 has 12 residues. The CDR3: CASSRTRNEQYF. The CDR3 nucleotides read TGTGCCAGCAGCCGGACCAGGAACGAGCAGTACTTC.

This clonotype appeared many times. The chain joins TRBV5-1 to TRBJ2-2; weak D call: TRBD2 (6 bases). Germline CDR1 and CDR2: SGHRS and YFSETQ. This CDR3 is built from 15 residues. Trimming took 4 bases from V and 1 from J, leaving 11 bases between them. The CDR3 here is CASSPSGWNTGELFF. CDR3 DNA sequence: TGCGCCAGCAGCCCGAGCGGGTGGAACACCGGGGAGCTGTTTTTT.

This clonotype came up many times. No conserved phenylalanine or tryptophan ends this CDR3, so it is likely a read error. This sequence joins TRBV6-2 or TRBV6-3 and TRBJ1-2; no clear D gene. Germline V lookup: CDR1 MNHEY, CDR2 SVGEGT. CDR3 size: 14 residues. Trimming cost V 2 bases and J 5 bases, with 12 bases left between them. The DNA of the CDR3 is TGTGCCAGCAGTTACACCCGACGGACTTATGGCTACACCCTC. It specifies CASSYTRRTYGYTL.

This clonotype has ten or more counts. The chain uses TRBV6-2 or TRBV6-3 and TRBJ1-5; TRBD1 agrees at 10 bases. Trimming took 0 bases from V and 6 from J; bases not matched to a gene: 14. The CDR3 has 19 residues. Germline values: CDR1 MNHEY, CDR2 SVGEGT. DNA for the CDR3: TGTGCCAGCAGTTACTCACTCGCTTCAACGGGACAGGGGTTTCAGCCCCAGCATTTT. Translation: CASSYSLASTGQGFQPQHF.

This clonotype was found a few times. V usage is TRBV6-4 and J usage is TRBJ2-3; D not certain. Germline-derived CDR1 and CDR2 are MRHNA and SNTAGT. The CDR3 has 16 amino acids. V was shortened by 2 bases and J by 2 bases, with 14 bases between the two germline ends. The chain's CDR3 is CASSDGPDDPTDTQYF. The CDR3 DNA is TGTGCCAGCAGTGACGGTCCAGACGACCCCACAGATACGCAGTATTTT.

At least ten counts were recorded for this clonotype. V and J are TRBV20-1 and TRBJ1-2, with 8 bases matching TRBD1. The CDR3 has 12 amino acids. CDR1 is DFQATT and CDR2 is SNEGSKA in the germline V gene (reference sequence). The junction had 2 bases not matched to a gene; V was cut back by 6 bases and J by 2 bases. CDR3 sequence: CSAGTGNYGYTF. CDR3 DNA: TGCAGTGCCGGGACAGGAAACTATGGCTACACCTTC.

V is TRBV6-1 and J is TRBJ2-7, with D possibly TRBD1 on 5 matching bases. Germline loops: CDR1 MNHNS, CDR2 SASEGT. The ends were cut back, 7 bases at V and 2 bases at J, with 15 bases in the middle. The CDR3 consists of 14 residues. The CDR3 protein is CASTTNRMTYEQYF. CDR3 DNA sequence: TGTGCCAGCACTACGAACAGGATGACCTACGAGCAGTACTTC.

This clonotype showed up many times. V usage is TRBV29-1 and J usage is TRBJ1-1; D is possibly TRBD1 (6 bases). Germline V gene lookup returns CDR1 SQVTM and CDR2 ANQGSEA. Trimming took 6 bases from V and 3 from J, leaving 11 bases between them. CDR3 length equals 12 residues. The DNA for the CDR3 is TGCAGCGTCAGAGCAGGGGACACTGAAGCTTTCTTT. It yields the protein CSVRAGDTEAFF.

There are many counts of this clonotype. CDR3 in amino acids: CASSELSDSNQPQHF. CDR3 DNA: TGTGCCAGCAGTGAACTCTCAGATAGCAATCAGCCCCAGCATTTT. The chain has TRBV2 and TRBJ1-5; no clear D gene. The CDR3 is made up of 15 amino acids. The germline V and J ends were trimmed by 2 bases and 0 bases, with 8 bases remaining between them. Per the germline V gene, CDR1 is SNHLY and CDR2 is FYNNEI.

This clonotype was counted ten times or more. The V gene is TRBV12-3 or TRBV12-4, the J gene TRBJ2-5; D is unclear. CDR3 size: 14 residues. V lost 1 base and J lost 3, with 9 bases in between. The CDR3 DNA reads as TGTGCCAGCAGTTTAGATGGTGGGGAAGAGACCCAGTACTTC. It encodes CASSLDGGEETQYF.

This clonotype occurred a few times. The chain combines TRBV5-1 with TRBJ2-7; 8 bases match TRBD1. Per germline, CDR1 SGHRS and CDR2 YFSETQ. This CDR3 comprises 15 residues. V gave up 4 bases and J gave up 0 bases; unmatched junction bases: 6. The CDR3 spells CASSAGTGSSYEQYF. DNA for the CDR3: TGCGCCAGCAGCGCAGGGACAGGATCCTCCTACGAGCAGTACTTC.

Remarks on this clonotype: A much larger clone lies a single base off, so this may be a read error. V and J are TRBV3-1 and TRBJ2-5; D is possibly TRBD2 (6 bases). Germline V gene sequence: CDR1 LGHDT, CDR2 YNNKEL (reference sequence). There are 14 residues in the CDR3. The CDR3 nucleotides are TGTGCCAGCAGCCAAGGGACTATGCAAGAGACCAAGTACTTC. Amino acids: CASSQGTMQETKYF.

This clonotype was detected many times. The chain recombines TRBV25-1 with TRBJ2-7; no clear D gene. Germline CDR1 MGHDK, CDR2 SYGVNS. The V end lost 3 bases, the J end lost 3 bases, and 18 bases lay between the germline ends. This CDR3 region has 16 residues. In DNA form, the CDR3 reads TGTGCCAGCAGTGACCGGCGGACCTCACAAGACTACGAGCAGTACTTC. Protein sequence: CASSDRRTSQDYEQYF.

This clonotype was detected only a few times. The chain is built from TRBV30 and TRBJ1-5; maybe TRBD1 (5 bases). Germline V CDR1 and CDR2: GTSNPN, SVGIG (reference sequence). V was pared by 3 bases and J by 3 bases, with 9 bases between. CDR3 length equals 13 residues. This CDR3 reads CAWRRGNNQPQHF. As DNA, the CDR3 is TGTGCCTGGAGACGGGGGAACAATCAGCCCCAGCATTTT.

This clonotype was seen at least ten times. The chain links TRBV6-2 or TRBV6-3 to TRBJ2-7; 10 nucleotides match TRBD2. The CDR3 is 15 residues long. CDR1 and CDR2 from the germline V gene are MNHEY and SVGEGT. Germline trimming cut 2 bases from V and 7 bases from J; bases unmatched to any gene: 8. DNA for the CDR3: TGTGCCAGCAGTTACGGGCTAGCGGGAGCGTGGGAGCAGTACTTC. Amino acid sequence: CASSYGLAGAWEQYF.

The chain uses TRBV20-1 and TRBJ2-7; D perhaps matches TRBD2 (5 bases). The germline CDR1 and CDR2 sequences are DFQATT and SNEGSKA (reference sequence). V lost 3 bases and J lost 5, with 8 bases in between. The CDR3 sequence is 11 residues long. The CDR3 protein is CSASQTNEQYF. The CDR3 nucleotides read TGCAGTGCTAGTCAGACTAACGAGCAGTACTTC.